These 3 T cell receptor beta chains share one sample of origin, sequenced in a study of CD8 T cells in Susac syndrome. An amount of RNA that ranged from roughly 0.45 to 1 ug was reverse transcribed with random hexamers. MiXCR was run by TCRdb on the immunoSEQ multiplex PCR reads, yielding one entry per CDR3 protein. Among roughly 150,000 distinct CDR3 sequences listed, over 85% were seen once. Source material: CD8+ T cells from PBMCs. These receptors were taken from a human donor with multiple sclerosis.

The chain recombines TRBV7-9 with TRBJ1-2; no firm D call. Deletions cut 0 bases from V and 7 bases from J, with 12 bases between. Germline CDR1 reads SEHNR; CDR2 reads FQNEAQ (reference sequence). The CDR3 contains 14 residues. The CDR3 DNA reads TGTGCCAGCAGCTTAGCTTCAGCCTCCTTTGGCTACACCTTC. Its translation is CASSLASASFGYTF.

The chain is built from TRBV27 and TRBJ1-1; no clear D gene. CDR3 size: 12 residues. Germline V gene sequence: CDR1 MNHEY, CDR2 SMNVEV (reference sequence). Trimming took off 6 bases at V and 7 bases at J, with 12 bases between the two ends. The CDR3 is CASRGRRNEAFF. The CDR3 DNA reads as TGTGCCAGCAGGGGGAGGCGAAATGAAGCTTTCTTT.

The chain uses TRBV9 and TRBJ1-2; 10 nucleotides agree with TRBD1. Germline V lookup: CDR1 SGDLS, CDR2 YYNGEE. The CDR3 is made up of 16 amino acids. Germline trimming cut 5 bases from V and 0 bases from J; bases unmatched to any gene: 7. CDR3 in amino acids: CASRGTGVGANYGYTF. The CDR3 DNA reads as TGTGCCAGCAGGGGGACAGGGGTTGGCGCTAACTATGGCTACACCTTC.